The 6 T cell receptor beta chains presented below share a single source sample, sequenced in a study of T cell responses to AZD1222 COVID-19 vaccine. The table came from immunoSEQ multiplex PCR; TCRdb's copy has only in-frame clones and leaves some out. The data hold around 91,000 clones, with roughly 90% observed a single time. This material consisted of peripheral blood, taken 28 days after the second AZD1222 dose. These receptors were collected from an adult who received the AZD1222 COVID-19 vaccine.

The J gene is TRBJ1-5, the V gene TRBV6-1; 10 positions match TRBD1. The trim removed 1 base at V and 6 bases at J, leaving 3 bases unmatched. The CDR3 runs 15 residues. CDR1 is MNHNS and CDR2 is SASEGT in the germline V gene. CDR3: CASSEGDRGLQPQHF. CDR3 DNA sequence: TGTGCCAGCAGTGAAGGCGACAGGGGGCTTCAGCCCCAGCATTTT.

The V gene is TRBV5-6, the J gene TRBJ2-7, with no clear D. The V gene lost 0 bases and the J gene lost 2 bases, with 6 bases spanning the gap. The V gene's germline CDR1 is SGHDT and CDR2 YYEEEE. The CDR3 covers 13 residues. The CDR3 loop is CASSLGRTYEQYF. Written as DNA, the CDR3 is TGTGCCAGCAGCTTGGGCAGAACCTACGAGCAGTACTTC.

The chain's CDR3 is CASSQETRPVGYNEQFF. The CDR3 nucleotides are TGCGCCAGCAGCCAAGAGACGCGACCTGTAGGTTACAATGAGCAGTTCTTC. The V call is TRBV4-1, the J call TRBJ2-1, with unresolved D. Germline V gene data show CDR1 as MGHRA and CDR2 as YSYEKL. Trimming took 0 bases from V and 4 from J, leaving 16 bases between them. This CDR3 is 17 amino acids long.

The gene calls are TRBV14 and TRBJ1-1; the D is unclear. The germline V and J ends were trimmed by 0 bases and 8 bases, with 16 bases remaining between them. Looked up from germline, CDR1 is SGHDN and CDR2 is FVKESK. The CDR3 covers 15 residues. The chain's CDR3 is CASSQDPWKVSEAFF. CDR3 sequence (DNA): TGTGCCAGCAGCCAAGATCCTTGGAAGGTTTCGGAAGCTTTCTTT.

This chain connects TRBV3-1 (or the pseudogene TRBV3-2) to TRBJ1-4, with D hard to call. The CDR3 loop spans 15 amino acids. Trimming cost V 3 bases and J 8 bases, with 16 bases left between them. Germline V gene sequence: CDR1 LGHDT, CDR2 YNNKEL (reference sequence). The CDR3 reads CASSQPLGVGEKLFF. The CDR3 DNA reads as TGTGCCAGCAGCCAGCCCTTAGGAGTCGGGGAAAAACTGTTTTTT.

CDR3 DNA sequence: TGTGCCACCAGTGATCATCCTTATGGCTACACCTTC. It specifies CATSDHPYGYTF. This chain links TRBV24-1 with TRBJ1-2; no clear D. The CDR3 runs to 12 residues. Trimming cost V 3 bases and J 5 bases, with 6 bases left between them. The germline gives CDR1 KGHDR, CDR2 SFDVKD.